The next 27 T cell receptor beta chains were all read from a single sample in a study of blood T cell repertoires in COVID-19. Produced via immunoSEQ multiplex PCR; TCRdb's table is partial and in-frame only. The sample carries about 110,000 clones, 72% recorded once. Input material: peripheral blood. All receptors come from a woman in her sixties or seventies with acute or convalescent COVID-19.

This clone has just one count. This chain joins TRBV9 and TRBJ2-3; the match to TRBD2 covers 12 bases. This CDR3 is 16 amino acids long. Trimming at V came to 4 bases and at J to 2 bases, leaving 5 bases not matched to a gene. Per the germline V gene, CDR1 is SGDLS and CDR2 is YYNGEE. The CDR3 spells CASSPRLAGATDTQYF. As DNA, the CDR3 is TGTGCCAGCAGCCCGCGACTAGCGGGGGCCACAGATACGCAGTATTTT.

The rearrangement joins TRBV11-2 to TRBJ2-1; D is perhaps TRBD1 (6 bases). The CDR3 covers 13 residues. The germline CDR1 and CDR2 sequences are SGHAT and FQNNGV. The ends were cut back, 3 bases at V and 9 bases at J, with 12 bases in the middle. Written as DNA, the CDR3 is TGTGCCAGCAGCTTTCCAGGGGCCGGTGAGCAGTTCTTC. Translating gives CASSFPGAGEQFF.

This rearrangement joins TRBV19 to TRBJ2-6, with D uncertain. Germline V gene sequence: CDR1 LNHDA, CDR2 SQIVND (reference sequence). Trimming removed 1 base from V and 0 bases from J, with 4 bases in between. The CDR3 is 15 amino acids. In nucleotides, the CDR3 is TGTGCCAGTAGTATAGGGAGCTCTGGGGCCAACGTCCTGACTTTC. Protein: CASSIGSSGANVLTF.

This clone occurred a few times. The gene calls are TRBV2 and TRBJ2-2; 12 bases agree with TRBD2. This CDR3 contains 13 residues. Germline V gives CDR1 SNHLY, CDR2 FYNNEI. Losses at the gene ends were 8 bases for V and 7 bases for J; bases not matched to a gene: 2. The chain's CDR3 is CASGGLAGGELFF. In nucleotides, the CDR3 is TGTGCCAGCGGGGGACTAGCGGGCGGGGAGCTGTTTTTT.

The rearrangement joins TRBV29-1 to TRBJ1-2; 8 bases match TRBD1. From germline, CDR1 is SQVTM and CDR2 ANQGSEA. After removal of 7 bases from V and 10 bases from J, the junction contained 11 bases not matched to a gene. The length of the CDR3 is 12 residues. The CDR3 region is CSDRTGLAAYTF. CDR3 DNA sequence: TGCAGCGACCGGACAGGGTTAGCCGCCTACACCTTC.

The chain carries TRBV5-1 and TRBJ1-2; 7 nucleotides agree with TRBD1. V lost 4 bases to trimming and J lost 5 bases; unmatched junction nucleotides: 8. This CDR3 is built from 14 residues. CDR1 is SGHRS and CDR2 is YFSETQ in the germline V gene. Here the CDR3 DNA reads TGCGCCAGCAGCGACCGGACAGGAGCATATGGCTACACCTTC. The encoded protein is CASSDRTGAYGYTF.

The CDR3 region is CASSLVFRGAVTKNIQYF. CDR3 nucleotides: TGTGCCAGCAGTTTAGTTTTTCGGGGGGCCGTAACCAAAAACATTCAGTACTTC. J is TRBJ2-4 and V is TRBV27, with D possibly matching TRBD2 (7 bases). Germline values: CDR1 MNHEY, CDR2 SMNVEV (reference sequence). The CDR3 covers 18 residues. Trimming cost V 2 bases and J 2 bases, with 19 bases left between them.

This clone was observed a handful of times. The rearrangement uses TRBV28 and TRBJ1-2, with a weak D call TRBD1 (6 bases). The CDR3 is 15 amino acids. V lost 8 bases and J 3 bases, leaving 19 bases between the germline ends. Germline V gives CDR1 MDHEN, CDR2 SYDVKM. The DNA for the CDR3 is TGTGCCAGCGACCGGGGGGGCGCAGTCCACTATGGCTACACCTTC. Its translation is CASDRGGAVHYGYTF.

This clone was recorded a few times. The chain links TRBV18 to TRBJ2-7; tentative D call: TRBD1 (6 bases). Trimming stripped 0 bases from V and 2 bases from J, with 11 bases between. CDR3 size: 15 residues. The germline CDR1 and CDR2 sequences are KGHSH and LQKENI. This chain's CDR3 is CASSPPGRGTYEQYF. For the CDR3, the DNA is TGTGCCAGCTCACCACCTGGCAGGGGAACCTACGAGCAGTACTTC.

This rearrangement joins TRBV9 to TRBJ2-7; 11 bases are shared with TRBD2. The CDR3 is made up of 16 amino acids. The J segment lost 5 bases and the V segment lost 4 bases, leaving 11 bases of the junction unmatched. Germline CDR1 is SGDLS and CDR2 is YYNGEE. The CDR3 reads CASSPGLAGGPDEQYF. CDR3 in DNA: TGTGCCAGCAGCCCCGGACTAGCGGGTGGTCCGGACGAGCAGTACTTC.

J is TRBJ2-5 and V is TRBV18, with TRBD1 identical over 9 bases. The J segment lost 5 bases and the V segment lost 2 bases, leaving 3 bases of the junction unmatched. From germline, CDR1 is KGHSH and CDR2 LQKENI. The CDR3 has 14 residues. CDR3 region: CASSPRGTGETQYF. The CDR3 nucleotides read TGTGCCAGCTCACCAAGGGGGACAGGGGAGACCCAGTACTTC.

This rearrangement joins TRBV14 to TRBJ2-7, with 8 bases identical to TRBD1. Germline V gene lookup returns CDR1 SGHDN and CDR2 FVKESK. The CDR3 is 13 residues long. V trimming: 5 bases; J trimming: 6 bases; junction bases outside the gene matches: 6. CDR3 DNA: TGTGCCAGCAGCGGACAGGGTAAAGGCGAGCAGTACTTC. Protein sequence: CASSGQGKGEQYF.

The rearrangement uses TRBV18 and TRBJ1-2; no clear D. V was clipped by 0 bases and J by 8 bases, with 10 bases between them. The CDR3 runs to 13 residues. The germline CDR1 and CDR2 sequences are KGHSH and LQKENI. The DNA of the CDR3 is TGTGCCAGCTCACCACCGGCGGGCGGAGGCTACACCTTC. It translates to CASSPPAGGGYTF.

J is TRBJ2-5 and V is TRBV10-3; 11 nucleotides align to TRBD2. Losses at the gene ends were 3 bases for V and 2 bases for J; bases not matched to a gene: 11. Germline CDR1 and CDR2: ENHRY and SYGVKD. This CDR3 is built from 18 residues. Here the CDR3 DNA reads TGTGCCATCAGTGAACGAGGCGGTCTAGCGGGGGGACAAGAGACCCAGTACTTC. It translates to CAISERGGLAGGQETQYF.

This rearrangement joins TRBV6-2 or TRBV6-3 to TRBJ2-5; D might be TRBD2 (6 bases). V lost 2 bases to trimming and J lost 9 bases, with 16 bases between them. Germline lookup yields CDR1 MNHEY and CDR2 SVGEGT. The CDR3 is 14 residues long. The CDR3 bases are TGTGCCAGCAGTTACGGGACTGGAACGGAGGCCCAGTACTTC. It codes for CASSYGTGTEAQYF.

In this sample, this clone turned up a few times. DNA for the CDR3: TGTGCCAGCAGCCAGGCGGACTTCGGCTACACCTTC. As protein: CASSQADFGYTF. The V gene is TRBV3-1 (or the pseudogene TRBV3-2), the J gene TRBJ1-2; D uncertain. This CDR3 region has 12 residues. The V and J ends lost 3 bases and 8 bases respectively, with 10 bases between them. Germline values: CDR1 LGHDT, CDR2 YNNKEL (reference sequence).

CDR3 sequence reads: CASSSGQWTEAFF. CDR3 nucleotide sequence: TGTGCCAGCAGCTCGGGACAGTGGACTGAAGCTTTCTTT. The chain has TRBV7-2 and TRBJ1-1, with TRBD1 matching 7 bases. Looked up from germline, CDR1 is SGHTA and CDR2 is FQGNSA. The CDR3 covers 13 residues. With 4 bases clipped from V and 5 bases from J, the junction kept 4 bases outside the gene matches.

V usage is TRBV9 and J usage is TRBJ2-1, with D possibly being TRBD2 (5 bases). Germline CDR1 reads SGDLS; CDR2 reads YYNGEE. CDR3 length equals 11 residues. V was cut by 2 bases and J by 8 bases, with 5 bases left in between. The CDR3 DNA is TGTGCCAGCAGCGTGGAGGATGAGCAGTTCTTC. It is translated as CASSVEDEQFF. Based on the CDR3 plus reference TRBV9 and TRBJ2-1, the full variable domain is DSGVTQTPKHLITATGQRVTLRCSPRSGDLSVYWYQQSLDQGLQFLIQYYNGEERAKGNILERFSAQQFPDLHSELNLSSLELGDSALYFCASSVEDEQFFGPGTRLTVL.

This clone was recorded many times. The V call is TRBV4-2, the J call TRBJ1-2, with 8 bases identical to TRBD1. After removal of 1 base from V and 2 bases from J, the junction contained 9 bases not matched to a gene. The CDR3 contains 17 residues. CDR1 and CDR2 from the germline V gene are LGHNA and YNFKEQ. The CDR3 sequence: CASSQGGIQGANYGYTF. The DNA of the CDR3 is TGTGCCAGCAGCCAAGGCGGGATCCAGGGGGCGAACTATGGCTACACCTTC.

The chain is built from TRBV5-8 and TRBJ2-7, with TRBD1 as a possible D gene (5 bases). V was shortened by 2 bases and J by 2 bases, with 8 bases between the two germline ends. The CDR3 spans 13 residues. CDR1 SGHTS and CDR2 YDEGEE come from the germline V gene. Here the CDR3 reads CASSLDSTYEQYF. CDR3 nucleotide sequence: TGTGCCAGCAGCTTAGACAGTACCTACGAGCAGTACTTC. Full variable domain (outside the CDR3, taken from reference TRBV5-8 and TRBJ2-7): EAGVTQSPTHLIKTRGQQATLRCSPISGHTSVYWYQQALGLGLQFLLWYDEGEERNRGNFPPRFSGRQFPNYSSELNVNALELEDSALYLCASSLDSTYEQYFGPGTRLTVT.

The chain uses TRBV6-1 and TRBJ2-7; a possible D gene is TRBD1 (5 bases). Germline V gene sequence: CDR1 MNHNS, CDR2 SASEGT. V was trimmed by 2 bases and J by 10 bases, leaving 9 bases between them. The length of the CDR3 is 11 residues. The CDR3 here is CASSERGTQYF. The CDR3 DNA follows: TGTGCCAGCAGTGAAAGGGGTACTCAGTACTTC.

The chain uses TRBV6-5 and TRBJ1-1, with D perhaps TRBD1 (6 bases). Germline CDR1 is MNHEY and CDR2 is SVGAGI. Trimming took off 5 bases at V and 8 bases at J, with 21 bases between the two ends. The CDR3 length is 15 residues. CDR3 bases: TGTGCCAGCAGTCCTCGTAACCGGCCAGGGGTGGAAGCTTTCTTT. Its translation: CASSPRNRPGVEAFF.

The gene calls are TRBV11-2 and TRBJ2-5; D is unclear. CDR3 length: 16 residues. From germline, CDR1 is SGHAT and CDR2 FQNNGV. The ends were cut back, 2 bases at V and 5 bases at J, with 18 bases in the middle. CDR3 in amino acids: CASSLSLPPQSETQYF. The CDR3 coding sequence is TGTGCCAGCAGCTTATCCCTCCCTCCCCAGTCGGAGACCCAGTACTTC.

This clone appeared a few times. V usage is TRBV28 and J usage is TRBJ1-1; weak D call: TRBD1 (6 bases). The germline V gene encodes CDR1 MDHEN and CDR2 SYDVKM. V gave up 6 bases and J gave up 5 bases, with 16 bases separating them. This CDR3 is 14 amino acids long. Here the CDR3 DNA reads TGTGCCAGCAGGGGGGGGCCTGTAGTGACTGAAGCTTTCTTT. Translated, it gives CASRGGPVVTEAFF.

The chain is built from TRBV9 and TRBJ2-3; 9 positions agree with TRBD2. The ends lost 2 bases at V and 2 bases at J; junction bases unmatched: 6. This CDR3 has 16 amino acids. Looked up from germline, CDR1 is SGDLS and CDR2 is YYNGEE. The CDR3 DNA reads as TGTGCCAGCAGCGTGGCTAGCGGGGTCCCCACAGATACGCAGTATTTT. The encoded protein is CASSVASGVPTDTQYF.

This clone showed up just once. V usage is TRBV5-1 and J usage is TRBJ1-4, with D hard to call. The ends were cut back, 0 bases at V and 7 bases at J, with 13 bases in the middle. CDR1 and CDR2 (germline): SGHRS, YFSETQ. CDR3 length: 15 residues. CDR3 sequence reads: CASSLDGEIGEKLFF. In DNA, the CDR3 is TGCGCCAGCAGCTTGGATGGGGAGATAGGTGAAAAACTGTTTTTT.

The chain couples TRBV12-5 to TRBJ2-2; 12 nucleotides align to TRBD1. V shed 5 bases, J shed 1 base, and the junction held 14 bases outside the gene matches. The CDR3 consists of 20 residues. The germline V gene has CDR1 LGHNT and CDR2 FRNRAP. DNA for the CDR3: TGTGCTAGTGGTCCGCCCTTGAGGGACAGGGGGCGAAGGAACACCGGGGAGCTGTTTTTT. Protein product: CASGPPLRDRGRRNTGELFF.